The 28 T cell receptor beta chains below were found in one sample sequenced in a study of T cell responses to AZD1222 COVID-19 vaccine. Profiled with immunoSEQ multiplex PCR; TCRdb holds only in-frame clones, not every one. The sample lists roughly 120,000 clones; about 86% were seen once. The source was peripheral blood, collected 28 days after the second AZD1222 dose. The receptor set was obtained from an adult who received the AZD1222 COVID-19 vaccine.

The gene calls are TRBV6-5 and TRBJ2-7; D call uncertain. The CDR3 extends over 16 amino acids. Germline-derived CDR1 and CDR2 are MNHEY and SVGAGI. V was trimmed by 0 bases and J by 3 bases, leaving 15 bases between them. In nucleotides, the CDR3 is TGTGCCAGCAGTTACTCTTCGTCGGCGGAGTACTACGAGCAGTACTTC. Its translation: CASSYSSSAEYYEQYF.

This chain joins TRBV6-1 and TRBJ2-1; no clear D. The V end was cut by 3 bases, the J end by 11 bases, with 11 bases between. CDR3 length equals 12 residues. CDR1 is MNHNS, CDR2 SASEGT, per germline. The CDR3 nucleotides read TGTGCCAGCAGTGACACCCGATATCAGCAGTTCTTC. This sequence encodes CASSDTRYQQFF.

The CDR3 spells CASSLRPGQNYEQYF. In DNA form, the CDR3 reads TGTGCCAGCAGTTTAAGGCCGGGACAGAACTACGAGCAGTACTTC. This chain links TRBV27 with TRBJ2-7; 7 positions agree with TRBD1. The CDR3 contains 15 residues. The germline gives CDR1 MNHEY, CDR2 SMNVEV (reference sequence). The junction had 7 bases not matched to a gene; V was cut back by 2 bases and J by 3 bases.

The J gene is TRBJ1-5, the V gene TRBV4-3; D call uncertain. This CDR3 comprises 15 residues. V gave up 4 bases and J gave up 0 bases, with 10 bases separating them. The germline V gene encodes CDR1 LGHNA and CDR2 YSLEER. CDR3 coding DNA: TGCGCCAGCAGCCTTGCGCCCGGTAGCAATCAGCCCCAGCATTTT. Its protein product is CASSLAPGSNQPQHF.

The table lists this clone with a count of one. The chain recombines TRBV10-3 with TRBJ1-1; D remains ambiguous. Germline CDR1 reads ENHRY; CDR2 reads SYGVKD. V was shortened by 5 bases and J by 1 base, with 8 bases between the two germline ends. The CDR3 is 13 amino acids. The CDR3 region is CAISSSGNTEAFF. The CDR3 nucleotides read TGTGCCATCAGTTCGTCCGGGAACACTGAAGCTTTCTTT.

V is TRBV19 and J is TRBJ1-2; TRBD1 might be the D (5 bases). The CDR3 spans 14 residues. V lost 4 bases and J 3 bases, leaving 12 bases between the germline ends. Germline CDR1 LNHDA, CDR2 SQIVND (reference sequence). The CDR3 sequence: CASSTGLSDYGYTF. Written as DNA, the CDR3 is TGTGCCAGTAGTACGGGACTTTCAGACTATGGCTACACCTTC.

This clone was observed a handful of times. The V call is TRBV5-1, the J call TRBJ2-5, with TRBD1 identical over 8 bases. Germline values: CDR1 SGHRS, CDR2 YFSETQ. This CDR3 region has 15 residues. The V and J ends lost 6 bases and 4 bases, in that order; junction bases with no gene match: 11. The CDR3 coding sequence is TGCGCCAGCACCGCGACAGGGGTCCAGGGAGAGACCCAGTACTTC. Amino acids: CASTATGVQGETQYF.

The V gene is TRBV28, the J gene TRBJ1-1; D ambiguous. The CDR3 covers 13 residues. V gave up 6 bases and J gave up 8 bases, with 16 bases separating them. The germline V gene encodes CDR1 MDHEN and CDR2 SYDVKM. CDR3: CASSQHHAGEAFF. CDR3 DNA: TGTGCCAGCAGCCAACACCACGCGGGGGAAGCTTTCTTT. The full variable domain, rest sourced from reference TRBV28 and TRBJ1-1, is DVKVTQSSRYLVKRTGEKVFLECVQDMDHENMFWYRQDPGLGLRLIYFSYDVKMKEKGDIPEGYSVSREKKERFSLILESASTNQTSMYLCASSQHHAGEAFFGQGTRLTVV.

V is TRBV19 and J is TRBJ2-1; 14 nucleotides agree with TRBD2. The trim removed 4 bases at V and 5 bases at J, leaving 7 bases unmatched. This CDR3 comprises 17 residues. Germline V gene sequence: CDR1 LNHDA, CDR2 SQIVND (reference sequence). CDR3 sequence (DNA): TGTGCCAGTAGTACCAGGACTAGCGGGAGGCATCACAATGAGCAGTTCTTC. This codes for CASSTRTSGRHHNEQFF.

This CDR3 is CSASFAEPRWGGNQPQHF. DNA for the CDR3: TGCAGTGCTAGTTTCGCAGAACCCAGGTGGGGGGGCAATCAGCCCCAGCATTTT. This chain links TRBV20-1 with TRBJ1-5; maybe TRBD1 (5 bases). V was clipped by 3 bases and J by 2 bases, with 23 bases between them. In germline, CDR1 is DFQATT, CDR2 SNEGSKA (reference sequence). The CDR3 spans 18 residues.

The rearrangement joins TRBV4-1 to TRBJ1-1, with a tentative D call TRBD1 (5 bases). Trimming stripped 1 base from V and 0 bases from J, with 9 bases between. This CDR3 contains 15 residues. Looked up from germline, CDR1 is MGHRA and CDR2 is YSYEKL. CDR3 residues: CASSQGGGLNTEAFF. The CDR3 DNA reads TGCGCCAGCAGCCAAGGGGGCGGGCTGAACACTGAAGCTTTCTTT.

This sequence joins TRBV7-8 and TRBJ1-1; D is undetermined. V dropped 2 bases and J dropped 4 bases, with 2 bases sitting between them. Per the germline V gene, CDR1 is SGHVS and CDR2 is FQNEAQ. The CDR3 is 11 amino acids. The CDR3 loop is CASSLITEAFF. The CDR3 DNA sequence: TGTGCCAGCAGCTTAATCACTGAAGCTTTCTTT.

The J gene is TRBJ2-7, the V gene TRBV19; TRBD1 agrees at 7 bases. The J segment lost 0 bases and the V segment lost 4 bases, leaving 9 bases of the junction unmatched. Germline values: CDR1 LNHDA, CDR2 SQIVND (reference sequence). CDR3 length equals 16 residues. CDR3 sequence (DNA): TGTGCCAGTAGTACCCCGGGACAGACCAGCTCCTACGAGCAGTACTTC. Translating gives CASSTPGQTSSYEQYF.

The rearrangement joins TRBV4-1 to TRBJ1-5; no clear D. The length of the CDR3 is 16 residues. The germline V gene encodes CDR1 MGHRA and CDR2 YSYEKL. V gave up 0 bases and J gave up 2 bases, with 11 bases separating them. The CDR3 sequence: CASSQDPAGRNQPQHF. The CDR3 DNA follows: TGCGCCAGCAGCCAAGATCCGGCAGGTCGCAATCAGCCCCAGCATTTT.

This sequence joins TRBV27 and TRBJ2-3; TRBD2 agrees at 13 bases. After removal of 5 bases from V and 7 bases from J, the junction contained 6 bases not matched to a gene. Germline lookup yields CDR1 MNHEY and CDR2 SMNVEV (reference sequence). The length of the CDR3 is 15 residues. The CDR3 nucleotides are TGTGCCAGCAGTGTCGGACTAGCGGGAGAAAATACGCAGTATTTT. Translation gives CASSVGLAGENTQYF.

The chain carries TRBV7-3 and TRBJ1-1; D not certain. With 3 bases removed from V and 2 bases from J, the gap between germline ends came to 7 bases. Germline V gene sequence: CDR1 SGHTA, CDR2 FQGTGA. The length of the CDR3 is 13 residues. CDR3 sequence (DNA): TGTGCCAGCAGCTTCTTTCTAAACACTGAAGCTTTCTTT. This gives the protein CASSFFLNTEAFF.

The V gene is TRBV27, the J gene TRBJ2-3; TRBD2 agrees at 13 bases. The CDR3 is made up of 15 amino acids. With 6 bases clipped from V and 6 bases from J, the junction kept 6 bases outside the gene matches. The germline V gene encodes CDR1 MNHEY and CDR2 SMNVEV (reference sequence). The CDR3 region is CASRLTSGRADTQYF. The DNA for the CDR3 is TGTGCCAGCAGGCTTACTAGCGGGAGGGCCGATACGCAGTATTTT.

The DNA for the CDR3 is TGTGCCAGCAGTCTTCGCAATCAGCCCCAGCATTTT. Protein sequence: CASSLRNQPQHF. The chain has TRBV3-1 (or the pseudogene TRBV3-2) and TRBJ1-5; D remains ambiguous. The germline V gene has CDR1 LGHDT and CDR2 YNNKEL (reference sequence). Trimming left V 6 bases short and J 2 bases short, with 5 bases between. This CDR3 is 12 amino acids long.

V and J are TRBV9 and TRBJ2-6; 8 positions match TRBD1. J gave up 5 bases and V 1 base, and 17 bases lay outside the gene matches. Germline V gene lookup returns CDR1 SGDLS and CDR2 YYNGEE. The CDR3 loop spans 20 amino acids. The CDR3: CASSVRGQEEGSGWANVLTF. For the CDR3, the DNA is TGTGCCAGCAGCGTAAGGGGACAGGAGGAGGGATCGGGCTGGGCCAACGTCCTGACTTTC.

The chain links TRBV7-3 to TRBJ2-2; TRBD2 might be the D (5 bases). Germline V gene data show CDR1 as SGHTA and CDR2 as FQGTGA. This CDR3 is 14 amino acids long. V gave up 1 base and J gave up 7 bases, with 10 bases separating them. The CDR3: CASSLRAEGGELFF. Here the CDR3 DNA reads TGTGCCAGCAGCTTAAGAGCCGAGGGCGGGGAGCTGTTTTTT.

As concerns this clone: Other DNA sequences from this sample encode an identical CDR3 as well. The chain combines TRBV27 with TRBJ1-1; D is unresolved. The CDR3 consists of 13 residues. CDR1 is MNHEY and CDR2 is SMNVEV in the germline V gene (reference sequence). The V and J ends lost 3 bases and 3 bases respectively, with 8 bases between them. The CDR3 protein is CASSFQSDTEAFF. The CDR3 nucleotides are TGTGCCAGCAGTTTCCAAAGCGACACTGAAGCTTTCTTT.

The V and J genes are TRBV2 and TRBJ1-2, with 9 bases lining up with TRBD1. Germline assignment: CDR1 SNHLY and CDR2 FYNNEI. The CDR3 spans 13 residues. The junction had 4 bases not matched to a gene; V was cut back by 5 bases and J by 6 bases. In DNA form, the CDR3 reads TGTGCCAGCAGTAAGGACAGGGGCCATGGCTACACCTTC. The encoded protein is CASSKDRGHGYTF.

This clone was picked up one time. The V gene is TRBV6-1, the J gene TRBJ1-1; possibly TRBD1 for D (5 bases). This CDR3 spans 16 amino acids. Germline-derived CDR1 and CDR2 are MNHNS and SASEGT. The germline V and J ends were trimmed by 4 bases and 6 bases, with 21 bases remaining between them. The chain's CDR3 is CASSAVSRGFLAEAFF. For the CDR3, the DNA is TGTGCCAGCAGTGCCGTATCGCGGGGGTTTTTGGCTGAAGCTTTCTTT.

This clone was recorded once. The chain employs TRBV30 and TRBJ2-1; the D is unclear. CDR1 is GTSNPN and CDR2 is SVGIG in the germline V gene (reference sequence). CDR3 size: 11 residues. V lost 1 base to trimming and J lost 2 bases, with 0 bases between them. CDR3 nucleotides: TGTGCCTGGAGTGCCTACAATGAGCAGTTCTTC. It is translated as CAWSAYNEQFF.

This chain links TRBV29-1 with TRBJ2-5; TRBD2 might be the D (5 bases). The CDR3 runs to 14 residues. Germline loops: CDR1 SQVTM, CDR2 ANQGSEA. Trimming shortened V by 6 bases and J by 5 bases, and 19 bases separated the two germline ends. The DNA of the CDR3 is TGCAGCGTGGGAGACACCGACCACCTCGAGACCCAGTACTTC. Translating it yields CSVGDTDHLETQYF.

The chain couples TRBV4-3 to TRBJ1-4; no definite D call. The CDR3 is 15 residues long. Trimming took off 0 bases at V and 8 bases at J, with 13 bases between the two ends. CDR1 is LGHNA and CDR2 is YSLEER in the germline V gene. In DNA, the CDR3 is TGCGCCAGCAGCCAAGACTGGGCGAGAGGCGAAAAACTGTTTTTT. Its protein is CASSQDWARGEKLFF.

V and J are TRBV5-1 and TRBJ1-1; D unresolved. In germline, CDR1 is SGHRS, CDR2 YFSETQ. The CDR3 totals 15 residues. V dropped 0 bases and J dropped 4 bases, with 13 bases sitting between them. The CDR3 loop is CASSLASGVITEAFF. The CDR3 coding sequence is TGCGCCAGCAGCTTGGCTAGTGGTGTGATCACTGAAGCTTTCTTT. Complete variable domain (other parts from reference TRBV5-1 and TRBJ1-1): KAGVTQTPRYLIKTRGQQVTLSCSPISGHRSVSWYQQTPGQGLQFLFEYFSETQRNKGNFPGRFSGRQFSNSRSEMNVSTLELGDSALYLCASSLASGVITEAFFGQGTRLTVV.

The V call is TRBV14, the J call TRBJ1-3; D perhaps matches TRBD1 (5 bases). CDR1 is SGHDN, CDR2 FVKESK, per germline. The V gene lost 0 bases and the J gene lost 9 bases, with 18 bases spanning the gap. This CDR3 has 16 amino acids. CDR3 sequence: CASSQDNAVWGGTIYF. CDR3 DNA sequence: TGTGCCAGCAGCCAAGATAACGCCGTTTGGGGGGGCACCATATATTTT.